This T cell receptor (beta chain) is from a study of T cell repertoires in cytomegalovirus infection. Study at large: A matching HLA type, together with CMV infection, was signaled by public TCR beta signatures.

This clonotype was observed a few times. TCRdb reprocessed the reads with MiXCR, giving one entry per CDR3 protein. The sample has 250,000 to 350,000 distinct CDR3 sequences, roughly 24% seen once. The V gene lost 6 bases and the J gene lost 3 bases, with 14 bases spanning the gap. The CDR3 consists of 14 residues. CDR1 SNHLY and CDR2 FYNNEI come from the germline V gene. Sequenced sample: PBMCs. The clonotype was recovered from a human donor in good health (CMV status not recorded). Some clones in this sample may be carry-over from other donors' samples. This chain joins TRBV2 and TRBJ1-2, with D possibly being TRBD1 (6 bases). CDR3 amino acids: CASSPDSSDYGYTF. CDR3 sequence (DNA): TGTGCCAGCAGCCCGGACAGTTCTGACTATGGCTACACCTTC.